Here is one T cell receptor (beta chain) with its context. The antigen remains unidentified. Time point described: week 47, end of study. What each vaccine dose contained was 300 ug of mutant IDH1 20-mer peptide, accompanied by topical imiquimod. The sample originates from a study of a mutant IDH1 vaccine in newly diagnosed glioma. Study as a whole: Treated patients had a mean age of 40.4 years and a sex split that was around 60% male and 37.5% female. Overall study results and limits: Of the patients, less than 95% had vaccine-induced immune responses.

Measured with immunoSEQ multiplex PCR; TCRdb has only the in-frame clones, and not every one. The repertoire consists of about 50,000 clones, with roughly 80% occurring once and the leading ten covering under 4.5%. Sequenced material: PBMCs, taken from a glioma patient whose treatment included an IDH1 peptide vaccine. The origin of this receptor is a woman in her twenties or thirties with glioma. Some clones in this sample may be carry-over from other donors' samples.

The CDR3 DNA sequence: TGTGCCTGGAGACGGGCGGCGTACACAGATACGCAGTATTTT. This codes for CAWRRAAYTDTQYF. The chain joins TRBV30 to TRBJ2-3, with unresolved D. In germline, CDR1 is GTSNPN, CDR2 SVGIG (reference sequence). This CDR3 is built from 14 residues. The ends were cut back, 3 bases at V and 2 bases at J, with 12 bases in the middle. Using reference TRBV30 and TRBJ2-3 for the parts outside the CDR3, the full variable domain is SQTIHQWPATLVQPVGSPLSLECTVEGTSNPNLYWYRQAAGRGLQLLFYSVGIGQISSEVPQNLSASRPQDRQFILSSKKLLLSDSGFYLCAWRRAAYTDTQYFGPGTRLTVL.